This T cell receptor beta chain derives from a study of early T cells in non-severe SARS-CoV-2 infection. TCRdb processed the 5' RACE reads anew with MiXCR; each CDR3 protein has one entry. The sample has approximately 62,000 distinct CDR3 sequences, 9.5% to 15% seen once. This clonotype was picked up many times. Germline assignment: CDR1 GTSNPN and CDR2 SVGIG (reference sequence). Trimming shortened V by 0 bases and J by 2 bases, and 11 bases separated the two germline ends. The CDR3 is 15 residues long. This receptor was obtained from an adult who was a healthcare worker with PCR-confirmed SARS-CoV-2 infection or an uninfected control (not recorded which). The chain links TRBV30 to TRBJ1-3; tentative D call: TRBD1 (5 bases). Sample: whole blood. CDR3 amino acids: CAWSVAGGAGNTIYF. The CDR3 DNA follows: TGTGCCTGGAGTGTGGCCGGGGGAGCTGGAAACACCATATATTTT.